This entry lists 30 T cell receptor beta chains sequenced from one sample in a study of regulatory dendritic cells for organ transplantation. Sorted subsets were CFSE-labeled and cultured less than 6 days with allogeneic dendritic cells. Antigen specificity for these receptors is unknown. The repertoire was sequenced with immunoSEQ multiplex PCR; TCRdb's copy has only in-frame clones and lacks some. In the table there are 10,000 to 11,000 clones, about three fifths of which are singletons. Sequencing was performed on naive CD4+ T cells from blood cultured with dendritic cells. Subset reported: CD45RA+ naive T cells. These receptors came from a human donor in good health.

The chain has TRBV27 and TRBJ2-5; the match to TRBD1 covers 10 bases. CDR1 is MNHEY, CDR2 SMNVEV, per germline (reference sequence). The CDR3 runs to 16 residues. J lost 7 bases, V lost 6 bases, and 14 bases had no gene match. This CDR3 reads CASRSSGGQGFGTQYF. The CDR3 DNA reads TGTGCCAGCAGATCGTCCGGGGGACAGGGGTTTGGGACCCAGTACTTC.

This chain connects TRBV19 to TRBJ2-3; D might be TRBD2 (6 bases). CDR3 length: 14 residues. CDR1 is LNHDA, CDR2 SQIVND, per germline (reference sequence). Deletions cut 4 bases from V and 4 bases from J, with 12 bases between. For the CDR3, the DNA is TGTGCCAGTAGTAAGGGGTCGGGGGCAGATACGCAGTATTTT. This codes for CASSKGSGADTQYF.

The chain recombines TRBV2 with TRBJ1-5, with D perhaps matching TRBD1 (5 bases). V dropped 5 bases and J dropped 3 bases, with 11 bases sitting between them. The CDR3 runs 14 residues. Germline V lookup: CDR1 SNHLY, CDR2 FYNNEI. For the CDR3, the DNA is TGTGCCAGCAGTCAGGGAAGGATCAATCAGCCCCAGCATTTT. Encoded protein: CASSQGRINQPQHF. Variable domain in full (rest from reference TRBV2 and TRBJ1-5): EPEVTQTPSHQVTQMGQEVILRCVPISNHLYFYWYRQILGQKVEFLVSFYNNEISEKSEIFDDQFSVERPDGSNFTLKIRSTKLEDSAMYFCASSQGRINQPQHFGDGTRLSIL.

Only one count was recorded for this clone. The rearrangement links TRBV18 to TRBJ1-1, with D unresolved. V lost 4 bases, J lost 1 base, and 7 bases lay in between. The V gene's germline CDR1 is KGHSH and CDR2 LQKENI. The CDR3 is 13 amino acids. CDR3 loop: CASSQAGNTEAFF. The CDR3 nucleotides are TGTGCCAGCTCACAGGCGGGGAACACTGAAGCTTTCTTT. Full variable domain (outside the CDR3, taken from reference TRBV18 and TRBJ1-1): NAGVMQNPRHLVRRRGQEARLRCSPMKGHSHVYWYRQLPEEGLKFMVYLQKENIIDESGMPKERFSAEFPKEGPSILRIQQVVRGDSAAYFCASSQAGNTEAFFGQGTRLTVV.

This clone was detected only a few times. The gene calls are TRBV19 and TRBJ1-2, with 8 bases matching TRBD1. J lost 6 bases, V lost 6 bases, and 6 bases had no gene match. The CDR3 is made up of 13 amino acids. The germline V gene encodes CDR1 LNHDA and CDR2 SQIVND (reference sequence). CDR3 nucleotides: TGTGCCAGTAGGCCAGGGGGCGGCAATGGCTACACCTTC. Amino acids: CASRPGGGNGYTF. Combining the CDR3 with reference TRBV19 and TRBJ1-2 gives the whole variable domain DGGITQSPKYLFRKEGQNVTLSCEQNLNHDAMYWYRQDPGQGLRLIYYSQIVNDFQKGDIAEGYSVSREKKESFPLTVTSAQKNPTAFYLCASRPGGGNGYTFGSGTRLTVV.

V and J are TRBV12-5 and TRBJ2-3; 8 bases line up with TRBD1. Germline values: CDR1 LGHNT, CDR2 FRNRAP. The CDR3 consists of 18 residues. Unmatched junction bases numbered 12, after V lost 4 bases and J lost 0 bases. Here the CDR3 reads CASGWDPGGIGSTDTQYF. CDR3 in DNA: TGTGCTAGTGGTTGGGACCCAGGGGGCATCGGTAGCACAGATACGCAGTATTTT.

This clone was found once. The rearrangement joins TRBV5-6 to TRBJ1-5; weak D call: TRBD1 (5 bases). Germline CDR1 reads SGHDT; CDR2 reads YYEEEE. The CDR3 is 14 residues long. Trimming removed 3 bases from V and 6 bases from J, with 13 bases in between. The CDR3 nucleotides are TGTGCCAGCAGCTCTGGGGGGGGAACTCAGCCCCAGCATTTT. This codes for CASSSGGGTQPQHF.

The chain combines TRBV19 with TRBJ1-5; D remains ambiguous. The ends were cut back, 3 bases at V and 6 bases at J, with 6 bases in the middle. Germline V lookup: CDR1 LNHDA, CDR2 SQIVND (reference sequence). CDR3 length equals 12 residues. Written as DNA, the CDR3 is TGTGCCAGTAGTATCTTCCCTCAGCCCCAGCATTTT. Translating gives CASSIFPQPQHF.

The rearrangement joins TRBV5-1 to TRBJ2-3; maybe TRBD1 (6 bases). Germline V gene sequence: CDR1 SGHRS, CDR2 YFSETQ. Trimming left V 0 bases short and J 2 bases short, with 13 bases between. The CDR3 runs 16 residues. The CDR3 nucleotides read TGCGCCAGCAGCTTGGCCGCTAGGGGGTTCACAGATACGCAGTATTTT. Translated, it gives CASSLAARGFTDTQYF.

This chain joins TRBV15 and TRBJ1-1; 8 bases are a match to TRBD1. The CDR3 extends over 15 amino acids. Germline loops: CDR1 LNHNV, CDR2 YYDKDF (reference sequence). V shed 6 bases, J shed 1 base, and the junction held 7 bases outside the gene matches. As DNA, the CDR3 is TGTGCCACCAGTAAACTGGGACAGGCGAACACTGAAGCTTTCTTT. Translation: CATSKLGQANTEAFF.

The chain couples TRBV19 to TRBJ1-6; maybe TRBD1 (5 bases). V lost 7 bases and J 10 bases, leaving 17 bases between the germline ends. The CDR3 consists of 14 residues. Germline CDR1 and CDR2: LNHDA and SQIVND (reference sequence). The DNA for the CDR3 is TGTGCCAGTAAAGCCAGGGTATTAGGGTCACCCCTCCACTTT. Amino acid sequence: CASKARVLGSPLHF.

V is TRBV7-2 and J is TRBJ1-2; 8 nucleotides line up with TRBD1. Germline assignment: CDR1 SGHTA and CDR2 FQGNSA. This CDR3 comprises 13 residues. J was trimmed by 2 bases and V by 5 bases; bases with no gene match: 1. CDR3 bases: TGTGCCAGCAGCCGGACAGGGAACTATGGCTACACCTTC. This sequence encodes CASSRTGNYGYTF.

This sequence joins TRBV7-2 and TRBJ1-6; D unresolved. This CDR3 region has 15 residues. Germline V gene lookup returns CDR1 SGHTA and CDR2 FQGNSA. Trimming shortened V by 1 base and J by 6 bases, and 10 bases separated the two germline ends. The CDR3 reads CASSLGASINSPLHF. CDR3 sequence (DNA): TGTGCCAGCAGCTTAGGGGCTTCCATTAATTCACCCCTCCACTTT. The whole variable domain, filled in from reference TRBV7-2 and TRBJ1-6, reads GAGVSQSPSNKVTEKGKDVELRCDPISGHTALYWYRQSLGQGLEFLIYFQGNSAPDKSGLPSDRFSAERTGGSVSTLTIQRTQQEDSAVYLCASSLGASINSPLHFGNGTRLTVT.

This sequence joins TRBV18 and TRBJ1-3; no clear D. Germline V CDR1 and CDR2: KGHSH, LQKENI. This CDR3 spans 17 amino acids. Trimming stripped 3 bases from V and 0 bases from J, with 15 bases between. CDR3 residues: CASSPSLTGFSGNTIYF. CDR3 sequence (DNA): TGTGCCAGCTCACCGAGCTTGACGGGATTCTCTGGAAACACCATATATTTT.

The chain joins TRBV10-3 to TRBJ1-4, with D hard to call. This CDR3 has 14 residues. CDR1 and CDR2 (germline): ENHRY, SYGVKD. V lost 2 bases and J lost 4, with 8 bases in between. DNA for the CDR3: TGTGCCATCAGTGAGACAGCATATAATGAAAAACTGTTTTTT. Translated, it gives CAISETAYNEKLFF.

V is TRBV18 and J is TRBJ2-3, with D uncertain. Trimming took 1 base from V and 0 from J, leaving 8 bases between them. The V gene's germline CDR1 is KGHSH and CDR2 LQKENI. This CDR3 is 15 amino acids long. The CDR3 DNA reads as TGTGCCAGCTCACCACTACTGAAGAGCACAGATACGCAGTATTTT. This gives the protein CASSPLLKSTDTQYF.

The CDR3 protein is CASSLAGTLGNQPQHF. The CDR3 DNA is TGTGCCAGCAGCTTAGCGGGGACTTTGGGGAATCAGCCCCAGCATTTT. The genes are TRBV7-9 and TRBJ1-5, with D maybe TRBD1 (5 bases). Germline lookup yields CDR1 SEHNR and CDR2 FQNEAQ (reference sequence). Trimming left V 0 bases short and J 4 bases short, with 13 bases between. The CDR3 length is 16 residues.

The rearrangement joins TRBV7-9 to TRBJ2-4; D uncertain. Germline CDR1 SEHNR, CDR2 FQNEAQ (reference sequence). CDR3 length: 16 residues. V gave up 5 bases and J gave up 0 bases, with 14 bases separating them. In nucleotides, the CDR3 is TGTGCCAGCAGCCCCCCACTTTTGTTAGCCAAAAACATTCAGTACTTC. Residues: CASSPPLLLAKNIQYF.

This chain links TRBV19 with TRBJ2-2; TRBD1 matches 8 bases. V gave up 6 bases and J gave up 4 bases; unmatched junction bases: 16. The germline gives CDR1 LNHDA, CDR2 SQIVND (reference sequence). The CDR3 loop spans 18 amino acids. CDR3 nucleotide sequence: TGTGCCAGTAGACCCCCGATCGGGAGACAGGGGAGCACCGGGGAGCTGTTTTTT. It is translated as CASRPPIGRQGSTGELFF.

This clone has just a few counts. The chain is built from TRBV7-9 and TRBJ1-5; perhaps TRBD1 as D (6 bases). Germline V gives CDR1 SEHNR, CDR2 FQNEAQ (reference sequence). V dropped 5 bases and J dropped 5 bases, with 19 bases sitting between them. The CDR3 has 16 amino acids. CDR3 sequence: CASSPQQTGGHQPQHF. CDR3 nucleotide sequence: TGTGCCAGCAGCCCTCAGCAGACAGGCGGGCATCAGCCCCAGCATTTT.

The rearrangement links TRBV5-4 to TRBJ2-7; 8 bases align to TRBD1. J lost 3 bases, V lost 5 bases, and 10 bases had no gene match. CDR3 length: 15 amino acids. The germline CDR1 and CDR2 sequences are SGHNT and YYREEE (reference sequence). The CDR3, as DNA: TGTGCCAGCAGTCTCTCCGGACAGGGACTCTACGAGCAGTACTTC. Its protein product is CASSLSGQGLYEQYF.

The V gene is TRBV5-4, the J gene TRBJ1-1, with D perhaps TRBD1 (5 bases). The CDR3 extends over 15 amino acids. Germline CDR1 is SGHNT and CDR2 is YYREEE (reference sequence). V shed 0 bases and J shed 3 bases, with 12 bases lying between them. This chain's CDR3 is CASSLGGGLDTEAFF. The CDR3 region has the DNA TGTGCCAGCAGCTTGGGGGGGGGTCTCGACACTGAAGCTTTCTTT.

This chain uses TRBV27 with TRBJ1-3, with D possibly matching TRBD1 (5 bases). V was clipped by 2 bases and J by 2 bases, with 19 bases between them. Germline CDR1 reads MNHEY; CDR2 reads SMNVEV (reference sequence). The CDR3 has 18 residues. CDR3 bases: TGTGCCAGCAGTTTAAGGTCGTGGGGGGGGTTTGCTGGAAACACCATATATTTT. Encoded protein: CASSLRSWGGFAGNTIYF.

The V gene is TRBV5-4, the J gene TRBJ2-3, with D perhaps TRBD2 (5 bases). Trimming left V 3 bases short and J 7 bases short, with 12 bases between. Germline loops: CDR1 SGHNT, CDR2 YYREEE (reference sequence). The CDR3 is made up of 13 amino acids. In DNA form, the CDR3 reads TGTGCCAGCAGCTCGGGATCATTTTATACGCAGTATTTT. Its protein product is CASSSGSFYTQYF. The variable domain in full, completed from reference TRBV5-4 and TRBJ2-3, reads ETGVTQSPTHLIKTRGQQVTLRCSSQSGHNTVSWYQQALGQGPQFIFQYYREEENGRGNFPPRFSGLQFPNYSSELNVNALELDDSALYLCASSSGSFYTQYFGPGTRLTVL.

The CDR3 loop reads CASSQGDITDTQYF. In nucleotides, the CDR3 is TGTGCCAGCAGTCAAGGCGATATCACAGATACGCAGTATTTT. This chain joins TRBV6-1 and TRBJ2-3; D uncertain. V lost 5 bases to trimming and J lost 2 bases, with 11 bases between them. This CDR3 has 14 residues. Germline V gives CDR1 MNHNS, CDR2 SASEGT.

Details on this clone: The junction shows a germline mismatch at one end, possibly a read error. V and J are TRBV29-1 and TRBJ1-2, with 10 bases fitting TRBD1. Germline V gene data show CDR1 as SQVTM and CDR2 as ANQGSEA. This CDR3 spans 17 amino acids. The CDR3 DNA reads as TGCAGCGCTGAACCGGGGGGGACAGGGGTAGCTAACTATGGCTACACCTTC. Encoded protein: CSAEPGGTGVANYGYTF. Supplemented by reference TRBV29-1 and TRBJ1-2, the full variable domain reads SAVISQKPSRDICQRGTSLTIQCQVDSQVTMMFWYRQQPGQSLTLIATANQGSEATYESGFVIDKFPISRPNLTFSTLTVSNMSPEDSSIYLCSAEPGGTGVANYGYTFGSGTRLTVV.

V usage is TRBV11-2 and J usage is TRBJ2-7, with D perhaps TRBD1 (6 bases). The germline V gene has CDR1 SGHAT and CDR2 FQNNGV. The germline V and J ends were trimmed by 5 bases and 6 bases, with 20 bases remaining between them. The CDR3 has 15 residues. The CDR3 is CASSLRDTRRAEQYF. The CDR3 region has the DNA TGTGCCAGCAGCCTACGGGACACTAGACGGGCCGAGCAGTACTTC. The full variable domain, its missing parts supplied by reference TRBV11-2 and TRBJ2-7, is EAGVAQSPRYKIIEKRQSVAFWCNPISGHATLYWYQQILGQGPKLLIQFQNNGVVDDSQLPKDRFSAERLKGVDSTLKIQPAKLEDSAVYLCASSLRDTRRAEQYFGPGTRLTVT.

CDR3 DNA sequence: TGTGCCAGCAGCACCACGCGAAACACTGAAGCTTTCTTT. Its protein is CASSTTRNTEAFF. The chain recombines TRBV7-3 with TRBJ1-1, with D uncertain. The CDR3 loop spans 13 amino acids. CDR1 SGHTA and CDR2 FQGTGA come from the germline V gene. V was pared by 5 bases and J by 2 bases, with 9 bases between.

The chain recombines TRBV25-1 with TRBJ2-3; no definite D call. V was cut by 3 bases and J by 2 bases, with 12 bases left in between. CDR3 length: 15 amino acids. In germline, CDR1 is MGHDK, CDR2 SYGVNS. This CDR3 is CASSDSHRSTDTQYF. Here the CDR3 DNA reads TGTGCCAGCAGTGATTCTCACAGATCCACAGATACGCAGTATTTT.

The gene calls are TRBV19 and TRBJ1-5; D is undetermined. Germline V gives CDR1 LNHDA, CDR2 SQIVND (reference sequence). The CDR3 is 15 residues long. V was trimmed by 6 bases and J by 2 bases, leaving 14 bases between them. DNA of the CDR3: TGTGCCAGTAGACCTGGGCCTCCCGGCAATCAGCCCCAGCATTTT. This sequence encodes CASRPGPPGNQPQHF. The full variable domain, rest sourced from reference TRBV19 and TRBJ1-5, is DGGITQSPKYLFRKEGQNVTLSCEQNLNHDAMYWYRQDPGQGLRLIYYSQIVNDFQKGDIAEGYSVSREKKESFPLTVTSAQKNPTAFYLCASRPGPPGNQPQHFGDGTRLSIL.